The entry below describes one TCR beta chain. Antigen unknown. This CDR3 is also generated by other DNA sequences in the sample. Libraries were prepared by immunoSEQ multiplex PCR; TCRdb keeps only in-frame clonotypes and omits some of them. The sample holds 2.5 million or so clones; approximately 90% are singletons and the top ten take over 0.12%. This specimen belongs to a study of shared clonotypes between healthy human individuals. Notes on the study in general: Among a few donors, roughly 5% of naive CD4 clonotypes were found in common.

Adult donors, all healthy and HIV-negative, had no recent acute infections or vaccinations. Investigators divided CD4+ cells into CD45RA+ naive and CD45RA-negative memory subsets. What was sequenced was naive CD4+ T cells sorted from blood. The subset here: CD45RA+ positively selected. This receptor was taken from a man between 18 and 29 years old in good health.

CDR3 DNA: TGTGCCAGCAGTTCACAGGGGGCCTATGGCTACACCTTC. It encodes CASSSQGAYGYTF. The chain couples TRBV28 to TRBJ1-2, with 9 bases matching TRBD1. This CDR3 has 13 residues. Trimming took 4 bases from V and 4 from J; bases not matched to a gene: 1. Germline V lookup: CDR1 MDHEN, CDR2 SYDVKM.